This TCR beta chain was retrieved from a study of blood T cell repertoires in COVID-19. Study-wide context: Donors in the United States, Italy and Spain gave samples during acute or convalescent COVID-19.

This clone was picked up a small number of times. V shed 2 bases and J shed 0 bases, with 11 bases lying between them. Germline-derived CDR1 and CDR2 are GTSNPN and SVGIG (reference sequence). The length of the CDR3 is 15 residues. Sequenced by immunoSEQ multiplex PCR; TCRdb stores in-frame clones only, minus some. The sample records 200,000 to 250,000 clones, 65% to 90% being singletons. The clonotype comes from a woman aged 45-60 years with acute or convalescent COVID-19. This chain connects TRBV30 to TRBJ1-3, with unresolved D. The sample taken for sequencing was peripheral blood. CDR3 sequence reads: CAWSRGTYSGNTIYF. In DNA form, the CDR3 reads TGTGCCTGGAGTCGAGGAACCTACTCTGGAAACACCATATATTTT.